The present T cell receptor beta chain was sequenced within a study of blood T cell repertoires in COVID-19 (dated by TCRdb to between 2020 and 2021). Regarding the research as a whole: Samples from collaborators originated in the United States, Italy and Spain and spanned both the acute and convalescent phases of COVID-19. The prospective study material was composed of cDNA or gDNA derived from T cells, B-cell-depleted T cells, or PBMCs. A freely available public database, intended as a resource for researchers studying the immune response to SARS-CoV-2, is where the repertoires were released. Where available, HLA class I and class II types were obtained from metadata supplied by the sample provider rather than from assay-based typing. Sample metadata almost always included a de-identified subject ID, COVID-19 status, age in years and sex. Deeply sampled blood TCRbeta repertoires from subjects exposed to, actively infected with, or recovered from COVID-19 were included in the dataset. The samples were drawn from the first 160 participants of the ongoing ImmuneRACE study and from under 1,500 subjects provided by 6 global collaborators. Broad study findings and their caveats: Clinical and demographic metadata were provided uncurated, with the amount varying by source and participant.

In regard to this clone: Its cognate antigen has yet to be identified. No qualities accompany the bases; no much larger clone lies one base away.

TCRbeta CDR3 regions were amplified from genomic DNA using the immunoSEQ Assay, a bias-controlled multiplex PCR. Per the original workflow: The number of nucleated cells in each sample was estimated from the amplification of reference gene primers within the assay. Sequence reads were collapsed and filtered to measure the absolute abundance of every unique TCRbeta CDR3 rearrangement. For each sample, productive Simpson clonality was calculated as the square root of Simpson's diversity index over productive rearrangements. In TCRdb, the immuneACCESS table is reduced to in-frame sequences with V and J assigned. These tables do not hold every clone; where another copy was compared, an unresolved V gene accounts for under half, and the others remain unexplained. Clone size and V and J calls were adopted from that table, with D and trimming inferred from the DNA. The sample yields under 150,000 clones; roughly 84% were counted once. The ten largest clones add up to approximately 5.7% of the sample.

Participants in the prospective study were enrolled through a virtual design, were aged about 18 to 90 years, and lived in roughly 24 United States geographic areas. Cohort assignment in the prospective study relied on participant-reported clinical history from a screening survey and a study questionnaire. Exposed participants had been in contact with someone with a PCR-confirmed or clinician-diagnosed COVID-19 case within 2 weeks of study entry. In the prospective study, mobile phlebotomists collected whole blood, serum and a nasopharyngeal or oropharyngeal swab from each participant. Over an approximately two-month period, participants in the prospective study had the option of providing additional blood draws and questionnaires. Before DNA extraction, blood samples from the prospective study were shipped at room temperature or frozen. For CDR1 and CDR2, the germline V gene lists MGHDK and SYGVNS. The CDR3 goes from the cysteine to the phenylalanine over 13 residues. The retained sequence is limited to the CDR3, 39 bases, with the frame set at the first base. Trimming accounts for 8 bases at V and 4 bases at J, while the number of junction bases matched to no gene is 6.

The source is a woman aged 50 to 65 who had been exposed to COVID-19. The sample taken for sequencing was PBMCs or T cells enriched from blood (not recorded which). The sequence links TRBV25-1 to TRBJ1-2, with TRBD1 identical over 8 junction bases. Here is the DNA: TGTGCCAGCGAATCGGACAGGGCCTATGGCTACACCTTC. Its translation is CASESDRAYGYTF.